The rows below give T cell receptor beta chains drawn from one sample of a study of OX40 agonist ivuxolimab in advanced cancers. The repertoire was sequenced with immunoSEQ multiplex PCR; TCRdb's copy has only in-frame clones and lacks some. The profile shows roughly 110,000 clones, 90% of them singletons. The sequencing used CD4+ or CD8+ T cells sorted from blood, collected in a trial of the OX40 agonist ivuxolimab. These receptors all come from an adult with an advanced solid tumor such as melanoma, head and neck, liver or kidney cancer. Each CDR3 is given with its conserved first and last residue. A D gene is named only where the DNA matches it firmly. For some rows the clone size is stated as once, few or many, or as a class when expanded; others skip it.

TRBV6-5	TRBJ1-4	NA	NA	TGTGCCAGCAGTTACCGAGGGGGGACAAATGAAAAACTGTTTTTT	CASSYRGGTNEKLFF
TRBV5-1	TRBJ2-7	NA	NA	TGCGCCAGCAGCTTTACCGGGACGACCTACGAGCAGTACTTC	CASSFTGTTYEQYF
TRBV6-5	TRBJ2-5	NA	NA	TGTGCCAGCCATTTCCCCCAAGAGACCCAGTACTTC	CASHFPQETQYF
TRBV29-1	TRBJ1-2	TRBD1	NA	TGCAGCGTTGAACAGGGGGCCGACTATGGCTACACCTTC	CSVEQGADYGYTF
TRBV9	TRBJ2-5	TRBD1	NA	TGTGCCAGCAGCGCCCAGGGGGCTCGAGAGACCCAGTACTTC	CASSAQGARETQYF
TRBV5-4	TRBJ1-2	NA	NA	TGTGCCAGCAGCCTCCCTCAGGGGAACTATGGCTACACCTTC	CASSLPQGNYGYTF
TRBV18	TRBJ1-3	NA	NA	TGTGCCTCCGATCGGGGGATGGAGCGAAACACCATATATTTT	CASDRGMERNTIYF
TRBV5-6	TRBJ1-5	NA	NA	TGTGCCAGCAGCTTGTCAGGTATCAATCAGCCCCAGCATTTT	CASSLSGINQPQHF
TRBV5-5	TRBJ1-2	NA	NA	TGTGCCAGCAGCCCGGGGGCGAGGGAACAAAACTATGGCTACACCTTC	CASSPGAREQNYGYTF
TRBV18	TRBJ1-5	NA	NA	TGTGCCAGCTCCCCCGGTCCGGCCCTATATAGCAATCAGCCCCAGCATTTT	CASSPGPALYSNQPQHF
TRBV4-2	TRBJ2-5	TRBD2	NA	TGTGCCAGCAGCCAAGGATCGGGCGCGGGGGGGACAGAGACCCAGTACTTC	CASSQGSGAGGTETQYF
TRBV4-2	TRBJ2-1	TRBD1	NA	TGTGCCAGCAGCCGCACAACCGGGACAGGACCTGGTTATGAGCAGTTCTTC	CASSRTTGTGPGYEQFF
TRBV2	TRBJ2-3	NA	once	TGTGCCAGCAGACAGGGGGGGGGCACAGATACGCAGTATTTT	CASRQGGGTDTQYF
TRBV9	TRBJ2-7	TRBD2	NA	TGTGCCAGCAGCGTAGGTAGCGGGGAATACTACGAGCAGTACTTC	CASSVGSGEYYEQYF
TRBV6-6	TRBJ2-3	NA	NA	TGTGCCAGCGGCTCTCTAGCCGAACTCACAGATACGCAGTATTTT	CASGSLAELTDTQYF
TRBV6-5	TRBJ1-3	NA	NA	TGTGCCAGCAGTTCCGGGGGGTCTGGAAACACCATATATTTT	CASSSGGSGNTIYF
TRBV11-2	TRBJ2-3	NA	NA	TGTGCCAGCAGCTTCACAGATACGCAGTATTTT	CASSFTDTQYF
TRBV2	TRBJ2-3	TRBD2	few	TGTGCCAGCGTCAATCCTAGCGGGGCCACAGATACGCAGTATTTT	CASVNPSGATDTQYF
TRBV7-2	TRBJ2-3	TRBD2	NA	TGTGCCAGCAGCTTAAGCGGGGGGGCCCCAGATACGCAGTATTTT	CASSLSGGAPDTQYF
TRBV18	TRBJ2-1	NA	NA	TGTGCCAGCTCACCCTACAGCCAGCCCCGCTACAATGAGCAGTTCTTC	CASSPYSQPRYNEQFF
TRBV9	TRBJ1-1	TRBD1	NA	TGTGCCAGCAGCGCAACAGGGGGTCTGAACACTGAAGCTTTCTTT	CASSATGGLNTEAFF
TRBV6-1	TRBJ1-6	NA	NA	TGTGCCAGCAGTGAATTAACAGGGAGGTCACCCCTCCACTTT	CASSELTGRSPLHF
TRBV7-2	TRBJ1-1	NA	once	TGTGCCAGCACCCTCAGACCGAACACTGAAGCTTTCTTT	CASTLRPNTEAFF
TRBV11-2	TRBJ2-7	NA	NA	TGTGCCAGCAGCTTATCCACAGGGTTAGCCGAGCAGTACTTC	CASSLSTGLAEQYF
TRBV28	TRBJ1-1	NA	NA	TGTGCCAGCAGCATAAATTTTCAAACCGGGACCTACACTGAAGCTTTCTTT	CASSINFQTGTYTEAFF
TRBV18	TRBJ2-5	TRBD2	NA	TGTGCCAGCTCACGAACTTCTTTCGGGGGGGAGACCCAGTACTTC	CASSRTSFGGETQYF
TRBV6-4	TRBJ2-1	NA	NA	TGTGCCAGCAGTGACTCGGGGCGGGGCTTCGGGGATGAGCAGTTCTTC	CASSDSGRGFGDEQFF
TRBV11-2	TRBJ1-5	NA	NA	TGTGCCAGCAGCTTAGTTTCAGATCAGCCCCAGCATTTT	CASSLVSDQPQHF
TRBV4-1	TRBJ1-1	NA	NA	TGCGCCAGCAGCCAAGAGACAACGGTAAACACTGAAGCTTTCTTT	CASSQETTVNTEAFF
TRBV30	TRBJ1-1	TRBD1	NA	TGTGCCTGGAAGGGCAGGGGGCGTACTGAAGCTTTCTTT	CAWKGRGRTEAFF
TRBV28	TRBJ2-1	TRBD2	once	TGTGCCAGCATCAATTCAGGACTAGCGGGGGTCCGGGGGTCCTACAATGAGCAGTTCTTC	CASINSGLAGVRGSYNEQFF
TRBV5-1	TRBJ1-3	NA	NA	TGCGCCAGCAGCTCAGTTCCGGGGGCGAAGGACACCATATATTTT	CASSSVPGAKDTIYF
TRBV7-3	TRBJ2-7	TRBD1	NA	TGTGCCAGCAGCTCTACAGGGGGCTCCCTTGACGAGCAGTACTTC	CASSSTGGSLDEQYF
TRBV5-8	TRBJ1-4	TRBD1	NA	TGTGCCAGCAGCTTGGCCGGACAGGGGGCGCGAGAAAAACTGTTTTTT	CASSLAGQGAREKLFF
TRBV11-2	TRBJ2-4	NA	NA	TGTGCCAGCGGTAATCGTCGCGCGTCCAAAAACATTCAGTACTTC	CASGNRRASKNIQYF
TRBV30	TRBJ1-4	NA	once	TGTGCCTGGGACAGGAAGGGTATTGAAAAACTGTTTTTT	CAWDRKGIEKLFF
TRBV4-1	TRBJ2-5	NA	once	TGCGCCAGCAGCCAAGGGCGGGGAGAGACCCAGTACTTC	CASSQGRGETQYF